This TCR beta chain comes out of a study of blood T cell repertoires in COVID-19. The germline V gene encodes CDR1 SGHVS and CDR2 FQNEAQ. V lost 1 base to trimming and J lost 10 bases; unmatched junction nucleotides: 8. CDR3 size: 15 residues. Clones were sequenced by immunoSEQ multiplex PCR, and TCRdb holds only the in-frame ones, with some missing. This sample carries approximately 300,000 clones, about 92% of them seen once, and the ten largest clones take around 20%. Recruits, aged roughly 18 to 95 years, lived in 20 to 30 US areas. The specimen was PBMCs or T cells enriched from blood (not recorded which). This receptor was taken from a woman in her thirties who had recovered from COVID-19. J is TRBJ2-1 and V is TRBV7-8, with 9 bases lining up with TRBD2. CDR3 sequence (DNA): TGTGCCAGCAGCTTAGGTCTGGGTAGCGGGGGAGAGCAGTTCTTC. Translation: CASSLGLGSGGEQFF.